Listed here are 12 T cell receptor beta chains from one sample, sequenced in a study of shared clonotypes between healthy human individuals. Positively selected for CCR7, the CD45RO-negative cells used as naive CD8 cells excluded terminally differentiated effector memory CD45RA+ cells. The protocol was immunoSEQ multiplex PCR, while the TCRdb copy is restricted to in-frame clones and leaves out a portion. Here the sample spans over 2 million clones, about 95% being singletons. Source material: naive CD8+ T cells sorted from blood. The receptors were sampled from a man aged 18 to 30 in good health.

The rearrangement joins TRBV5-6 to TRBJ1-3; D ambiguous. The CDR3 covers 13 residues. Trimming left V 5 bases short and J 0 bases short, with 6 bases between. Germline V gene lookup returns CDR1 SGHDT and CDR2 YYEEEE. CDR3 protein: CASRNSSGNTIYF. CDR3 in DNA: TGTGCCAGCAGAAACAGCTCTGGAAACACCATATATTTT.

J is TRBJ2-7 and V is TRBV11-2, with 8 bases fitting TRBD2. Looked up from germline, CDR1 is SGHAT and CDR2 is FQNNGV. The CDR3 has 14 residues. With 5 bases clipped from V and 4 bases from J, the junction kept 7 bases outside the gene matches. For the CDR3, the DNA is TGTGCCAGCAGCCCCCCGGGACTAGGGTACGAGCAGTACTTC. Protein: CASSPPGLGYEQYF. The whole variable domain, remainder taken from reference TRBV11-2 and TRBJ2-7, is EAGVAQSPRYKIIEKRQSVAFWCNPISGHATLYWYQQILGQGPKLLIQFQNNGVVDDSQLPKDRFSAERLKGVDSTLKIQPAKLEDSAVYLCASSPPGLGYEQYFGPGTRLTVT.

On this clone: In the same sample, other DNA sequences code for this CDR3. This chain uses TRBV30 with TRBJ2-3, with D perhaps being TRBD1 or TRBD2 (5 bases each). The CDR3 is 15 amino acids. Germline CDR1 GTSNPN, CDR2 SVGIG (reference sequence). Trimming took 0 bases from V and 0 from J, leaving 10 bases between them. The CDR3 region is CAWSVGTTSTDTQYF. DNA for the CDR3: TGTGCCTGGAGTGTAGGGACGACTAGCACAGATACGCAGTATTTT. Based on the CDR3 plus reference TRBV30 and TRBJ2-3, the full variable domain is SQTIHQWPATLVQPVGSPLSLECTVEGTSNPNLYWYRQAAGRGLQLLFYSVGIGQISSEVPQNLSASRPQDRQFILSSKKLLLSDSGFYLCAWSVGTTSTDTQYFGPGTRLTVL.

The chain is built from TRBV4-1 and TRBJ1-6; maybe TRBD1 (5 bases). The germline V gene has CDR1 MGHRA and CDR2 YSYEKL. This CDR3 is 15 amino acids long. Trimming removed 0 bases at V and 10 bases at J, with 13 bases between. CDR3 loop: CASSQDLGAGSPLHF. In nucleotides, the CDR3 is TGCGCCAGCAGCCAAGATCTAGGGGCTGGATCACCCCTCCACTTT.

Regarding this clone: Its ends do not fully match the called genes, so a read error is possible. Within the sample, other DNA sequences also encode this same CDR3. The V and J genes are TRBV27 and TRBJ2-7; tentative D call: TRBD2 (5 bases). The length of the CDR3 is 14 residues. The germline V gene encodes CDR1 MNHEY and CDR2 SMNVEV (reference sequence). CDR3 nucleotides: TGTGCCAGCAGTTTATACGGGTCTAGCTACGAGCAATACTTC. It specifies CASSLYGSSYEQYF.

This clone occurred once. The chain carries TRBV4-1 and TRBJ1-2; D gene unclear. The CDR3 sequence is 17 residues long. V lost 3 bases and J 6 bases, leaving 23 bases between the germline ends. Germline-derived CDR1 and CDR2 are MGHRA and YSYEKL. The CDR3 loop is CASSQGTGSGEGNGYTF. The CDR3, as DNA: TGCGCCAGCAGCCAGGGAACCGGGAGCGGAGAGGGAAATGGCTACACCTTC.

This chain joins TRBV6-1 and TRBJ2-1; D unclear. This CDR3 has 10 residues. Trimming left V 8 bases short and J 3 bases short, with 2 bases between. Germline CDR1 MNHNS, CDR2 SASEGT. CDR3 coding DNA: TGTGCCAGCGGCTACAATGAGCAGTTCTTC. Amino acid sequence: CASGYNEQFF.

This clone has a single count. The CDR3: CASSEAAGGPANSPLHF. The CDR3 region has the DNA TGTGCCAGCAGTGAAGCCGCGGGGGGGCCGGCGAATTCACCCCTCCACTTT. J is TRBJ1-6 and V is TRBV2; possible D gene TRBD1, 6 bases. This CDR3 has 17 residues. The ends were cut back, 0 bases at V and 7 bases at J, with 16 bases in the middle. CDR1 is SNHLY and CDR2 is FYNNEI in the germline V gene. Variable domain in full (rest from reference TRBV2 and TRBJ1-6): EPEVTQTPSHQVTQMGQEVILRCVPISNHLYFYWYRQILGQKVEFLVSFYNNEISEKSEIFDDQFSVERPDGSNFTLKIRSTKLEDSAMYFCASSEAAGGPANSPLHFGNGTRLTVT.

This clone was counted only a few times. The chain joins TRBV27 to TRBJ1-2; no firm D call. The CDR3 contains 14 residues. Germline-derived CDR1 and CDR2 are MNHEY and SMNVEV (reference sequence). The V and J ends lost 5 bases and 6 bases respectively, with 16 bases between them. The CDR3 DNA is TGTGCCAGCAGTCCCGCTATAGGTGTGGATGGCTACACCTTC. Translated, it gives CASSPAIGVDGYTF.

This chain uses TRBV27 with TRBJ2-1, with TRBD2 matching over 8 bases. Germline-derived CDR1 and CDR2 are MNHEY and SMNVEV (reference sequence). Trimming took 6 bases from V and 0 from J; bases not matched to a gene: 4. The CDR3 consists of 15 residues. The CDR3 region is CASRAGVLSYNEQFF. The DNA for the CDR3 is TGTGCCAGCAGAGCGGGAGTTCTCTCCTACAATGAGCAGTTCTTC.

This chain links TRBV28 with TRBJ2-5; weak D call: TRBD2 (7 bases). Germline V gives CDR1 MDHEN, CDR2 SYDVKM. Between the trimmed V and J ends, which lost 2 bases and 4 bases, there was a span of 14 bases. This CDR3 comprises 15 residues. The CDR3: CASSLLHREGETQYF. CDR3 bases: TGTGCCAGCAGTTTACTGCACAGGGAGGGAGAGACCCAGTACTTC.

The chain carries TRBV7-9 and TRBJ2-1; TRBD2 aligns across 9 bases. Germline loops: CDR1 SEHNR, CDR2 FQNEAQ (reference sequence). The trim removed 0 bases at V and 5 bases at J, leaving 5 bases unmatched. The CDR3 runs to 16 residues. The CDR3 nucleotides are TGTGCCAGCAGCTTAGCGCAGGTAGCGGGAGACAATGAGCAGTTCTTC. Protein: CASSLAQVAGDNEQFF.